The clone carrying this T cell receptor beta chain was seen more than once but under ten times. The CDR3 is 15 amino acids. Germline values: CDR1 MDHEN, CDR2 SYDVKM. Between the trimmed V and J ends, which lost 6 bases and 4 bases, there was a span of 19 bases. The data are from a study of T-cell memory formation after mild COVID-19. TCR alpha and TCR beta cDNA libraries carrying sample barcodes and UMIs came from 5'RACE with constant-segment primers. Each CDR3 protein is one row after TCRdb ran MiXCR on the 5' RACE reads. The table records over 400,000 distinct CDR3 sequences, under 25% of them present only once.

The TCR originated in an adult woman who had mild COVID-19 (a few samples of this study predate the infection). Cell type and time point are not known. Sequenced input: PBMCs or a T cell subset sorted from them (not recorded which). The chain recombines TRBV28 with TRBJ2-7; D might be TRBD1 or TRBD2, each matching 5 bases. The CDR3 reads CASSPRDVTIYEQYF. CDR3 bases: TGTGCCAGCAGCCCTAGGGACGTTACGATATACGAGCAGTACTTC. The full variable domain, completed using reference TRBV28 and TRBJ2-7, is DVKVTQSSRYLVKRTGEKVFLECVQDMDHENMFWYRQDPGLGLRLIYFSYDVKMKEKGDIPEGYSVSREKKERFSLILESASTNQTSMYLCASSPRDVTIYEQYFGPGTRLTVT.